This T cell receptor beta chain was found in a study of T cell responses to AZD1222 COVID-19 vaccine. Only one count was recorded for this clone. Clones were sequenced by immunoSEQ multiplex PCR, and TCRdb holds only the in-frame ones, with some missing. This table has approximately 79,000 clones, roughly 88% appearing once. V lost 7 bases and J 8 bases, leaving 12 bases between the germline ends. The CDR3 runs 12 residues. Germline assignment: CDR1 SGHVS and CDR2 FQNEAQ. This rearrangement joins TRBV7-8 to TRBJ2-1; D might be TRBD1 (5 bases). This sequence originates from an adult in good health. The sequencing here drew on peripheral blood, taken on day 0 of AZD1222 vaccination. CDR3 sequence: CASNYRFDEQFF. The CDR3 bases are TGTGCCAGCAATTACAGGTTCGATGAGCAGTTCTTC.